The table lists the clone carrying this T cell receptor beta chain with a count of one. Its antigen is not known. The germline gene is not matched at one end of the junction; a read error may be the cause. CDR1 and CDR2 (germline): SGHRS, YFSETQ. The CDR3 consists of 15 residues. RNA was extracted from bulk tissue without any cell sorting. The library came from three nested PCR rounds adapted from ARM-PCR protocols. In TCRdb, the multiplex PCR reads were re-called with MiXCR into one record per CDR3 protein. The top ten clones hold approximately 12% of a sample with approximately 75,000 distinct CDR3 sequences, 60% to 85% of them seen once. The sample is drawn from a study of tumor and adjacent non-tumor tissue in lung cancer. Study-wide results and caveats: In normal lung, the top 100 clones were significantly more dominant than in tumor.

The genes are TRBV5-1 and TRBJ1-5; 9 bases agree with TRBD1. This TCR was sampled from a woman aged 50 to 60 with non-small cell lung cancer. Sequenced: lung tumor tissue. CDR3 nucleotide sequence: TGTGCCAGCAACACGGGACAGGGCGGCAATCAGCCCCAGCATTTT. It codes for CASNTGQGGNQPQHF.